The present T cell receptor (beta chain) was sequenced within a study of T cell responses to AZD1222 COVID-19 vaccine. Repertoires were generated with immunoSEQ multiplex PCR, while TCRdb's copy carries only in-frame clones and drops some. In the table there are about 120,000 clones, 75% to 90% of which are singletons. The CDR3 is made up of 17 amino acids. V lost 5 bases, J lost 0 bases, and 16 bases lay in between. Looked up from germline, CDR1 is SGHAT and CDR2 is FQNNGV. This TCR was recovered from an adult in good health. The genes are TRBV11-2 and TRBJ1-4, with D possibly being TRBD1 (5 bases). Source: peripheral blood, taken on day 0 of AZD1222 vaccination. The CDR3 DNA reads as TGTGCCAGCAGCCCGGTTACAGGACGTACAACTAATGAAAAACTGTTTTTT. As protein: CASSPVTGRTTNEKLFF.